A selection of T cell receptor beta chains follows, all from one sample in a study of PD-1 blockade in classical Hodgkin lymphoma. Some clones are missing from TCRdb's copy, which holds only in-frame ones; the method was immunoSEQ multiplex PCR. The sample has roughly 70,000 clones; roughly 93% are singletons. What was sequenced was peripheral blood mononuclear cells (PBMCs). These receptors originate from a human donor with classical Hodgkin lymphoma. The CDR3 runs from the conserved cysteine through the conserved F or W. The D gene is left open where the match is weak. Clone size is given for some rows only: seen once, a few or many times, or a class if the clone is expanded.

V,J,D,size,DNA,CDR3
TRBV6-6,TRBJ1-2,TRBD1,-,TGTGCCAGCAGGGGGGGACAGGGTGAAGCTGGCTACACCTTC,CASRGGQGEAGYTF
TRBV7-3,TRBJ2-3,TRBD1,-,TGTGCCAGCAGCTTATATGGGACAGGGATAGGAGATACGCAGTATTTT,CASSLYGTGIGDTQYF
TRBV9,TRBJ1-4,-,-,TGTGCCAGCAGCGCTAACCCAATACCTGCGGCTAATGAAAAACTGTTTTTT,CASSANPIPAANEKLFF
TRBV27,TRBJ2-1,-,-,TGTGCCAGCAGTTTGCAGGGTTTGAATGAGCAGTTCTTC,CASSLQGLNEQFF
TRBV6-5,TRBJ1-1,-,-,TGTGCCAGCAGCGGCAAGTGGAGAGACACTGAAGCTTTCTTT,CASSGKWRDTEAFF
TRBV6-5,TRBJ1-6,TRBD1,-,TGTGCCAGCAGTTCGACAGGGGGCGGTTCACCCCTCCACTTT,CASSSTGGGSPLHF
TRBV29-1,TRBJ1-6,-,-,TGCAGCGCCTCAGAGGGGAATTCACCCCTCCACTTT,CSASEGNSPLHF
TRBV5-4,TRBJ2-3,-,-,TGTGCCAGCAGCCCCTCTGGGGGGGGCTACACAGATACGCAGTATTTT,CASSPSGGGYTDTQYF
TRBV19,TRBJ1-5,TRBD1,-,TGTGCCAGTAGCCCGACAGGGAACAATCAGCCCCAGCATTTT,CASSPTGNNQPQHF
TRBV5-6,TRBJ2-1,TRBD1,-,TGTGCCAGCAGCCCCTACTGGACAGGGCGGTGGAATGAGCAGTTCTTC,CASSPYWTGRWNEQFF
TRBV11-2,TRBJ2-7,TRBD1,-,TGTGCCAGCAGCGGGCCGGGACAGGCTTCCTACGAGCAGTACTTC,CASSGPGQASYEQYF
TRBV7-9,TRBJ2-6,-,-,TGTGCCAGCAGACGAGGACCGGACGGGGCCAACGTCCTGACTTTC,CASRRGPDGANVLTF
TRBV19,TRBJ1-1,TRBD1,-,TGTGCCAGTAGTATAACCATCCAGGGGGCTGAAGCTTTCTTT,CASSITIQGAEAFF
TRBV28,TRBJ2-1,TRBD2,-,TGTGCCAGCGCGGGTGGGGAGCGGGGGCGCCTTTTACTCTTC,CASAGGERGRLLLF
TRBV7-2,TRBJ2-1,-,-,TGTGCCAGCAGCTTAACCACGTACAATGAGCAGTTCTTC,CASSLTTYNEQFF
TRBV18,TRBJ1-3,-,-,TGTGCCAGCTCACCATGGCTTGGAGACATATATTTT,CASSPWLGDIYF
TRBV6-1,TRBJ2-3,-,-,TGTGCCACCCGGAGGGCAGGGGCGCAAGATACGCAGTATTTT,CATRRAGAQDTQYF
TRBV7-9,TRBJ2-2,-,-,TGTGCCAGCAGCCTAAATGGGCACACCGGGGAGCTGTTTTTT,CASSLNGHTGELFF
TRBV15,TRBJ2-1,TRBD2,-,TGTGCCACCAGCAGAGCTCCGGGACTACTAAATGAGCAGTTCTTC,CATSRAPGLLNEQFF
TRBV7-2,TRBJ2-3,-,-,TGTGCCAGCAGCCACGGAGACCGGAATACGCAGTATTTT,CASSHGDRNTQYF
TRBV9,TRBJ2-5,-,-,TGTGCCAGCAGCGTAGATCCGAGCGTAGAGACCCAGTACTTC,CASSVDPSVETQYF
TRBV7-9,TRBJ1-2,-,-,TGTGCCAGCAGCTTAGTGAACAGGGACCATGGCTACACCTTC,CASSLVNRDHGYTF
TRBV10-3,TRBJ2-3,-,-,TGTGCCATCAGGCCCCTCCCCGGGACTGGAGGCACAGATACGCAGTATTTT,CAIRPLPGTGGTDTQYF
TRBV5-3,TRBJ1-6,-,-,TGTGCCAGCAGTCTCCGAGGGGATTCACCCCTCCACTTT,CASSLRGDSPLHF
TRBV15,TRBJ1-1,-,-,TGTGCCACCAGCGGGGGAGGGGGGAGAAAAGCTTTCTTT,CATSGGGGRKAFF
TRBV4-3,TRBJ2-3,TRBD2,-,TGCGCCAGCAGCCAAGAAACGAGCGGGAGGGCGTCTGGCACAGATACGCAGTATTTT,CASSQETSGRASGTDTQYF
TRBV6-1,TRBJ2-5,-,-,TGTGCCAGCAGTGAAGGGACTATCCAAGAGACCCAGTACTTC,CASSEGTIQETQYF
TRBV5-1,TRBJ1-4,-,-,TGCGCCAGCAGCTTGGCTCCGGGACAAGCTAATGAAAAACTGTTTTTT,CASSLAPGQANEKLFF
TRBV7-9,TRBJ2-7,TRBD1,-,TGTGCCAGCAGCAACAAGGGGACAGTACAGTACTTC,CASSNKGTVQYF
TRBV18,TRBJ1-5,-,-,TGTGCCAGCTCACCACAGGGTTCGGATCAGCCCCAGCATTTT,CASSPQGSDQPQHF
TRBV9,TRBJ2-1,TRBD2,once,TGTGCCAGCAGCGTAGGACTAGCGGGAGATTTGTCCTACAATGAGCAGTTCTTC,CASSVGLAGDLSYNEQFF
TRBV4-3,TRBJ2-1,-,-,TGCGCCAGCAGCCAAGATCTTCCCGATGAGCAGTTCTTC,CASSQDLPDEQFF
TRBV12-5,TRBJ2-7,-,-,TGTGCTAGTGGTTTGGACAGGGGGGGTTACGAGCAGTACTTC,CASGLDRGGYEQYF
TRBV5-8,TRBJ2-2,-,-,TGTGCCAGCAGCTTCGGCAGGGACGACACCGGGGAGCTGTTTTTT,CASSFGRDDTGELFF
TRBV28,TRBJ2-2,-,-,TGTGCCAGCAGTTTCGTCGGTGGTCTCTTTCGGGAGAACACCGGGGAGCTGTTTTTT,CASSFVGGLFRENTGELFF
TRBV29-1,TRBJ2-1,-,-,TGCAGCGTTGGGACCCGACATGAGCAGTTCTTC,CSVGTRHEQFF
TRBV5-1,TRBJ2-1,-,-,TGCGCCAGCAGCTTAGGAGCGAATGCGGGTGAGCAGTTCTTC,CASSLGANAGEQFF
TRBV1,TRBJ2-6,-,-,TGCACCAGCAGCTTGTGTTGTGCACAAAGTCGGGCCAACGTCCTGACTTTC,CTSSLCCAQSRANVLTF
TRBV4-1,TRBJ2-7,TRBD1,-,TGCGCCAGCAGCCAAGTCAATTCTCCGGGACAGCACCTCTTCCTCCGGTTC,CASSQVNSPGQHLFLRF
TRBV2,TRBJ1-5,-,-,TGTGCCAGCAGTGGAGGGTCTAGGGATCAGCCCCAGCATTTT,CASSGGSRDQPQHF
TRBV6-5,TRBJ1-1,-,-,TGTGCCAGCAGTCGACAGGTTGGGTACACTGAAGCTTTCTTT,CASSRQVGYTEAFF
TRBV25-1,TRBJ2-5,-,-,TGTGCCAGCAGTGAATACGCAGGGGTAGGATTAGAGACCCAGTACTTC,CASSEYAGVGLETQYF
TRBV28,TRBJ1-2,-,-,TGTGCCAGCAGTTTGGGGGGCAACTATGGCTACACCTTC,CASSLGGNYGYTF
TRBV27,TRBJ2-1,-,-,TGTGCCAGCAGTCGACTGGGAAGTGAGCAGTTCTTC,CASSRLGSEQFF
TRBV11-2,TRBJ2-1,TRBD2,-,TGTGCCAGCAGGCCCCGGTCCGGACTAGCCCGGGCCGATGAGCAGTTCTTC,CASRPRSGLARADEQFF
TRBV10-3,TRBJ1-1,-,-,TGTGCCATCAGTGATGGATCCCCAGGGACTGAAGCTTTCTTT,CAISDGSPGTEAFF
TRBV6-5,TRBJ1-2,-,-,TGTGCCAGCAGTTACAAGAACAGAGACTATGGCTACACCTTC,CASSYKNRDYGYTF
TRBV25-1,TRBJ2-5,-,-,TGTGCCAGCAGTGATGGGGCCGTCGAGACCCAGTACTTC,CASSDGAVETQYF
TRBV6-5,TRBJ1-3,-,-,TGTGCCAGCAGGAGGGAGTGGGGGTCTGGAAACACCATATATTTT,CASRREWGSGNTIYF
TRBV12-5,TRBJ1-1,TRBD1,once,TGTGCTAGTGGTTTCCCCCGACAGGGGTCGGCTTTCTTT,CASGFPRQGSAFF
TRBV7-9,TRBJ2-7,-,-,TGTGCCAGCAGCTTGCAGGGTTACGAGCAGTACTTC,CASSLQGYEQYF
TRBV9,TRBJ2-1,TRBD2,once,TGTGCCAGCAGCGTAGAGAGCGGGGGGGTTGACAATGAGCAGTTCTTC,CASSVESGGVDNEQFF
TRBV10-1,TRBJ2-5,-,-,TGCGCCAGCAGGCCGGGACTGCAACAAGAGACCCAGTACTTC,CASRPGLQQETQYF
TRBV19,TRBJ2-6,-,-,TGTGCCAGTTCACATCTAGCGCAATTGGGAGGGGCCAACGTCCTGACTTTC,CASSHLAQLGGANVLTF
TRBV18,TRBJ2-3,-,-,TGTGCCAGCTCATCATCGGCAGGGTTTTTAGATACGCAGTATTTT,CASSSSAGFLDTQYF
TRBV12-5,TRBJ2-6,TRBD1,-,TGTGCTAGTGGACCTACAGGGGCCGGGGCCAACGTCCTGACTTTC,CASGPTGAGANVLTF
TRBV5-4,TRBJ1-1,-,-,TGTGCCAGCAGCTTCAGTAACCTCACGGGAGCTTTCTTT,CASSFSNLTGAFF